This entry describes one T cell receptor beta chain. The antigen is unknown. The entry originates in a study of shared clonotypes between healthy human individuals. Study-wide points: Sampling covered nothing but blood. Tissue TCR repertoires likely differ from those found in blood.

Healthy HIV-negative adults with no recent acute infections or vaccinations were recruited as donors. Partitioning of CD4+ cells yielded a CD45RA+ naive subset and a CD45RA-negative memory subset. Profiling relied on immunoSEQ multiplex PCR, and the TCRdb table lists in-frame clones only, not all of them. Of some 2,400,000 clones in the sample, more than 90% were seen once. The V gene lost 5 bases and the J gene lost 8 bases, with 15 bases spanning the gap. This CDR3 contains 14 residues. From germline, CDR1 is MNHNY and CDR2 SVGAGI (reference sequence). The sequenced sample was naive CD4+ T cells sorted from blood. Subset described: CD45RA+ positively selected. This TCR derives from a man aged 18-30 years in good health. The rearrangement joins TRBV6-6 to TRBJ2-2; D is unresolved. The DNA for the CDR3 is TGTGCCAGCAGTCCCTCCCTTGACGTAGGGGAGCTGTTTTTT. As protein: CASSPSLDVGELFF.